The TCR beta chain described here comes from a study of T-cell reconstitution after alpha-beta-depleted transplantation in children (dated by TCRdb to 2016 to 2018). Describing the broader study: The study quantitatively tracked T-cell immune reconstitution after TCRalphabeta/CD19-depleted allogeneic hematopoietic cell transplantation in children using TCR repertoire profiling.

Sample treatment or condition, as interpreted from the label and publication: allogeneic hematopoietic cell transplantation with graft depleted of TCRalphabeta T cells and CD19 B cells. TCRalphabeta/CD19-depleted allogeneic hematopoietic cell grafts were given to the transplant recipients, all of whom were children. The method behind the library was PCR. Sequencing was carried out with an Illumina HiSeq 2500. TCR library preparation used molecular barcoding, with unique molecular identifiers applied to normalize quantification of the TCRbeta repertoire. TCRdb passed the public sequencing reads through fastp at Q25 and MiXCR, retaining productive beta sequences. Entries that share a CDR3 protein sequence are merged under the most common genes and DNA. The table for this sample lists 800,000 to 1,000,000 distinct CDR3 sequences; under 30% of them were counted only once. Of the sample, roughly 28% is held by the ten largest clones.

Turning to this clonotype: This receptor's antigen is unknown. No much larger clone exists at a distance of one base, and base qualities are not known.

What the research found in general, with its limitations: Over the following months the frequencies of hyperexpanded clones went down, and after one year T-cell counts and TCRbeta diversity were mostly credited to newly produced T cells. The apparently early alphabetaT-cell count recovery about two months after transplant was reportedly dependent on only several hundred rapidly expanded clones derived from non-depleted graft cells. The high TCRbeta diversity at day 60 in some patients was ascribed to recipient T cells and intrathymic progenitors that had survived conditioning.

The sample here was PBMCs, mostly from graft donor cells, taken 360 days after TCRalphabeta/CD19-depleted stem cell transplant. This TCR derives from a boy in the first two years of life who had a stem cell transplant for SCID, so the T cells may come from the graft donor.

In nucleotide form, the sequence is TGTGCCAGCAGCGGTACTAGTCCGGATACGCAGTATTTT. This codes for CASSGTSPDTQYF. The rearrangement combines TRBV11-2 with TRBJ2-3; the D gene is perhaps TRBD2, on 5 matching bases. V loses 5 bases, J loses 6 bases, and the germline ends lie 12 bases apart. Reading the germline V gene gives CDR1 SGHAT and CDR2 FQNNGV. The CDR3 sequence holds 13 residues, the cysteine and phenylalanine included. Only CDR3 DNA is held: 39 bases, read in frame from base 1. With the portions outside the CDR3 filled from the reference TRBV11-2 and TRBJ2-3 genes, the complete variable region becomes EAGVAQSPRYKIIEKRQSVAFWCNPISGHATLYWYQQILGQGPKLLIQFQNNGVVDDSQLPKDRFSAERLKGVDSTLKIQPAKLEDSAVYLCASSGTSPDTQYFGPGTRLTVL.